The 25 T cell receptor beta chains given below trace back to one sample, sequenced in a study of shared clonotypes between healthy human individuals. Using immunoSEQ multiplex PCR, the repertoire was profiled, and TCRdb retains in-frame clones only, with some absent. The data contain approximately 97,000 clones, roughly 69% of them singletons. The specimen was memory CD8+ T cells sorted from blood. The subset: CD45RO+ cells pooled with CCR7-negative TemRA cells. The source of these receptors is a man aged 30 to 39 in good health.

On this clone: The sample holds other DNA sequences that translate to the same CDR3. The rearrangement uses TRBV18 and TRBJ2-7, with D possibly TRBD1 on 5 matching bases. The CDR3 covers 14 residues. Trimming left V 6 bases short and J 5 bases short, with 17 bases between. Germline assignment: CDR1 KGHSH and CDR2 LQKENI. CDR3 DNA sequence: TGTGCCAGCTCTCCCGTCGGCAGGGCCCACGAGCAGTACTTC. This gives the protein CASSPVGRAHEQYF.

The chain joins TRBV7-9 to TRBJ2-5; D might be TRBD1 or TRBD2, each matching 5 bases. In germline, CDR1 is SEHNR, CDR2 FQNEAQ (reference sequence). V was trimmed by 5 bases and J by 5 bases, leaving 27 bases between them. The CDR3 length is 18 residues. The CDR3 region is CASSPTTSGRGERETQYF. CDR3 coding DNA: TGTGCCAGCAGCCCTACTACCTCGGGGAGAGGGGAGAGGGAGACCCAGTACTTC.

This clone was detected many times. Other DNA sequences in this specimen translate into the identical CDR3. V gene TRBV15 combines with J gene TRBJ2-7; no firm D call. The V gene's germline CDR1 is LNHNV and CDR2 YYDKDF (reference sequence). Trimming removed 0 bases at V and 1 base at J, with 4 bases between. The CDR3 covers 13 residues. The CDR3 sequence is CATSRDLSYEQYF. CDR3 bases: TGTGCCACCAGCAGAGATCTTTCCTACGAGCAGTACTTC.

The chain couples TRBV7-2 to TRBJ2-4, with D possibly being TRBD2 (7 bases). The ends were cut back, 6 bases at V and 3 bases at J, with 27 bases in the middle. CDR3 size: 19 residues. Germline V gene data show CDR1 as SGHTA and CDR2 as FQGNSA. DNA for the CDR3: TGTGCCAGCAGTTCGGGAGGAGGGGGATTCGCTTGGAGCAAAAACATTCAGTACTTC. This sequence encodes CASSSGGGGFAWSKNIQYF.

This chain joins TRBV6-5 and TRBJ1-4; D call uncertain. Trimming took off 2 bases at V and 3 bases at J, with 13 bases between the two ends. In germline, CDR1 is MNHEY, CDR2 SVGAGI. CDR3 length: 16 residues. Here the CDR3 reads CASSYAGLSANEKLFF. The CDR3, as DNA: TGTGCCAGCAGTTACGCGGGGTTGTCAGCTAATGAAAAACTGTTTTTT.

The CDR3 region has the DNA TGTGCCAGCAGCTTAGAATCAGAAGCTTTCTTT. The encoded protein is CASSLESEAFF. This chain links TRBV7-9 with TRBJ1-1; D is unclear. CDR3 length equals 11 residues. Per the germline V gene, CDR1 is SEHNR and CDR2 is FQNEAQ (reference sequence). V dropped 1 base and J dropped 8 bases, with 5 bases sitting between them.

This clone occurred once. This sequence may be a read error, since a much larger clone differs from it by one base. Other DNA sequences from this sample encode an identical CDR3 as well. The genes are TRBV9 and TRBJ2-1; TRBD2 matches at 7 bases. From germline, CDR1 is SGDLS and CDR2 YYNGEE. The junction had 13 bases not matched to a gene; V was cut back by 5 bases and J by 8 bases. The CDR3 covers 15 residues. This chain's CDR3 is CASSDVGGGTHEQFF. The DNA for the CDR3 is TGTGCCAGCAGTGATGTGGGGGGAGGGACCCATGAGCAGTTCTTC.

In DNA, the CDR3 is TGTGCCAGCAGCTTGGCCAGGGCGAACACCGGGGAGCTGTTTTTT. Translation: CASSLARANTGELFF. The V and J genes are TRBV7-2 and TRBJ2-2, with a tentative D call TRBD1 (5 bases). CDR3 length: 15 amino acids. Trimming pared 3 bases from V and 0 bases from J, leaving 8 bases between. Per the germline V gene, CDR1 is SGHTA and CDR2 is FQGNSA.

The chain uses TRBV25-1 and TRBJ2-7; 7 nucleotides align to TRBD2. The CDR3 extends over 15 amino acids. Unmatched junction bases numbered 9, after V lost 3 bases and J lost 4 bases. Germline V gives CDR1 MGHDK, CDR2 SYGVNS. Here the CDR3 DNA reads TGTGCCAGCAGTGAGAACCCGGGAGGCCTGTACGAGCAGTACTTC. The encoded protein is CASSENPGGLYEQYF.

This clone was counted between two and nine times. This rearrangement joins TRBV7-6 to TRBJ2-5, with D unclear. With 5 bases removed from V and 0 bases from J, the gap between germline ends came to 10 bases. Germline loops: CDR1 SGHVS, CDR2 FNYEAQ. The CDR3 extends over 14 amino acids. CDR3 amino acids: CASSPDMNQETQYF. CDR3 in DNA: TGTGCCAGCAGCCCCGACATGAACCAAGAGACCCAGTACTTC.

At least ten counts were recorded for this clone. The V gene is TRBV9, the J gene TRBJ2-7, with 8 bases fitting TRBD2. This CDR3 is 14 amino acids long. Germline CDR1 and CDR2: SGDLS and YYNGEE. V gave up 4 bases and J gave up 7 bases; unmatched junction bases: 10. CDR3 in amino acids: CASSYSGALGEQYF. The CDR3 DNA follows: TGTGCCAGCAGCTATAGCGGGGCCCTGGGGGAGCAGTACTTC.

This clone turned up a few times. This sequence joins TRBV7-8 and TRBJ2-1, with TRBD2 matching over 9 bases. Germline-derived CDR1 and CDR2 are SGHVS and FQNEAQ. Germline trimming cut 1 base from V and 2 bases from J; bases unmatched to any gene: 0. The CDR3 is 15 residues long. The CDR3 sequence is CASSLGGRAYNEQFF. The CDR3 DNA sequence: TGTGCCAGCAGCTTAGGCGGGAGGGCCTACAATGAGCAGTTCTTC.

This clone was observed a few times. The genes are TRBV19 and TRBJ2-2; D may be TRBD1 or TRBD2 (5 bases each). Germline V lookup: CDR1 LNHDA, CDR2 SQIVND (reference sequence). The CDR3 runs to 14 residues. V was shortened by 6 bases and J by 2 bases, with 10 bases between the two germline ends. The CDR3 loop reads CASRIGTNTGELFF. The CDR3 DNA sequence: TGTGCCAGTAGAATTGGGACCAACACCGGGGAGCTGTTTTTT.

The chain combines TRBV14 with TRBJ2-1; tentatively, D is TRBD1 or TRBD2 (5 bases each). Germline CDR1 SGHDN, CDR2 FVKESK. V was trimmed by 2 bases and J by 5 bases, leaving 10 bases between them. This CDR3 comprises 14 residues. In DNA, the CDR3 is TGTGCCAGCAGCCAAATCCGGGACCACAATGAGCAGTTCTTC. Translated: CASSQIRDHNEQFF.

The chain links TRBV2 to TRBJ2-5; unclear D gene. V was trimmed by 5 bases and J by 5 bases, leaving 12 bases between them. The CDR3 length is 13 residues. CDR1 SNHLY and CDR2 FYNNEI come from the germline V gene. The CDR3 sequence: CASSNIVGETQYF. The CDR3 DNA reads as TGTGCCAGCAGTAATATCGTGGGGGAGACCCAGTACTTC.

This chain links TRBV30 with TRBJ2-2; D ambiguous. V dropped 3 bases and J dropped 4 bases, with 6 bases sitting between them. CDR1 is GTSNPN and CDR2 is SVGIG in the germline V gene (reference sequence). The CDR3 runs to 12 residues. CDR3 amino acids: CAWSLGTGELFF. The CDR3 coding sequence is TGTGCCTGGAGCCTGGGCACCGGGGAGCTGTTTTTT.

The CDR3 coding sequence is TGTGCCAGCCTCCCGTTGACAGGGACTACATACAATGAGCAGTTCTTC. Translated, it gives CASLPLTGTTYNEQFF. This chain joins TRBV2 and TRBJ2-1, with D perhaps assigned TRBD1 or TRBD2 (7 bases each). This CDR3 is 16 amino acids long. Trimming removed 8 bases from V and 4 bases from J, with 21 bases in between. Germline lookup yields CDR1 SNHLY and CDR2 FYNNEI.

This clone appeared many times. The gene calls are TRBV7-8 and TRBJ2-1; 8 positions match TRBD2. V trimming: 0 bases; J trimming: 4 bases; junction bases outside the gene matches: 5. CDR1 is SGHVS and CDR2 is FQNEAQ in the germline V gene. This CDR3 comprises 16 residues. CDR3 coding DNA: TGTGCCAGCAGCTTAGCTTTTCTAGCGGGTTACAATGAGCAGTTCTTC. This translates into CASSLAFLAGYNEQFF.

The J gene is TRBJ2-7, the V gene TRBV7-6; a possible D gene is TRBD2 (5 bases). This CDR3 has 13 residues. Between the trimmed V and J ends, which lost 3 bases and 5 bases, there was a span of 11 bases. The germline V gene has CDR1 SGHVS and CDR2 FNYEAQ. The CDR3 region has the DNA TGTGCCAGCAGCTTTCGAGGGATCGACGAGCAGTACTTC. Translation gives CASSFRGIDEQYF.

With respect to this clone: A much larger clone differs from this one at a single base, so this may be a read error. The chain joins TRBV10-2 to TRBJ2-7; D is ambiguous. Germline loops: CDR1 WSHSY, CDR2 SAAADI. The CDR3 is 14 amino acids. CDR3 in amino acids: CASSESGSSYKQYF. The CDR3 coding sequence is TGCGCCAGCAGTGAGTCAGGAAGCTCCTACAAGCAGTACTTC.

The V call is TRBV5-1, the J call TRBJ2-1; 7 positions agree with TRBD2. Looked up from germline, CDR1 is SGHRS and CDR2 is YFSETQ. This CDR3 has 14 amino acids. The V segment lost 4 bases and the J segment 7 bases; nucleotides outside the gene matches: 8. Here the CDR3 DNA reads TGCGCCAGCAGCGGGAGGGGAGCGGAAAATGAGCAGTTCTTC. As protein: CASSGRGAENEQFF.

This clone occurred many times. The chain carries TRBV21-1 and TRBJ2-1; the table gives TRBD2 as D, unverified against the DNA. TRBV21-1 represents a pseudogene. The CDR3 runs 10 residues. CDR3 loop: CASRGSFRFF. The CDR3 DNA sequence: TGTGCCAGCCGCGGGAGTTTTCGGTTCTTC.

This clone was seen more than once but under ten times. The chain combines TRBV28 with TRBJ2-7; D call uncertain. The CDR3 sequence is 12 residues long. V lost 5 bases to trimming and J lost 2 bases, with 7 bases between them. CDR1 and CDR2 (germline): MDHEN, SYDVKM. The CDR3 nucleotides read TGTGCCAGCAGTCCTTCCCCCTACGAGCAGTACTTC. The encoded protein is CASSPSPYEQYF.

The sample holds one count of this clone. The CDR3 reads CASNTGWETQYF. CDR3 DNA: TGTGCCAGCAACACAGGGTGGGAGACCCAGTACTTC. The gene calls are TRBV28 and TRBJ2-5; D possibly corresponds to TRBD1 (6 bases). Germline values: CDR1 MDHEN, CDR2 SYDVKM. V was cut by 7 bases and J by 5 bases, with 11 bases left in between. The CDR3 is 12 residues long.

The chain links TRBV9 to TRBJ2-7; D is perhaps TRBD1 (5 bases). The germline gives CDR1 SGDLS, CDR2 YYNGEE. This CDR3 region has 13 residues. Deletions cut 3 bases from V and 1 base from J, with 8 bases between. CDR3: CASSGGHSYEQYF. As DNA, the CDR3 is TGTGCCAGCAGCGGCGGACATTCCTACGAGCAGTACTTC.